What follows are 10 T cell receptor beta chains derived from one specimen sequenced in a study of CD8 T cells in Susac syndrome (dated by TCRdb to about 2019). To prepare the library, the immunoSEQ multiplex PCR assay was applied. RNA was extracted using the RNeasy kit, and about 0.45 to 1 ug of the RNA was reverse transcribed with random hexamers. TCRdb reworked the public reads: Q25 trimming with fastp, MiXCR clone assembly, productive beta chains retained. Here each entry gathers all rows of one CDR3 protein and keeps the most common genes and DNA. Within this sample are around 95,000 distinct CDR3 sequences, with 95% of them counted one time only. Of the sample, roughly 0.29% is held by the ten largest clones. Sample: CD8+ T cells from PBMCs. The origin of the receptors is a human donor with Susac syndrome.

J is TRBJ2-3 and V is TRBV20-1; tentatively, D is TRBD2 (6 bases). This CDR3 has 15 amino acids. The V gene lost 3 bases and the J gene lost 2 bases, with 15 bases spanning the gap. Germline-derived CDR1 and CDR2 are DFQATT and SNEGSKA (reference sequence). CDR3 bases: TGCAGTGCTAGTTCCAGCGGGCTTACCACAGATACGCAGTATTTT. Protein sequence: CSASSSGLTTDTQYF.

The chain recombines TRBV20-1 with TRBJ2-5; tentatively, D is TRBD2 (7 bases). Germline CDR1 and CDR2: DFQATT and SNEGSKA (reference sequence). Trimming cost V 3 bases and J 6 bases, with 14 bases left between them. The CDR3 covers 13 residues. CDR3 nucleotides: TGCAGTGCTAGGTGGTTGGGGGGGCAGACCCAGTACTTC. Protein product: CSARWLGGQTQYF.

The V and J genes are TRBV27 and TRBJ2-4, with TRBD1 as a possible D gene (6 bases). The CDR3 contains 16 residues. The germline V gene has CDR1 MNHEY and CDR2 SMNVEV (reference sequence). The V gene lost 6 bases and the J gene lost 0 bases, with 15 bases spanning the gap. Here the CDR3 DNA reads TGTGCCAGCAGCCCCAAGACAGGTTTAGCCAAAAACATTCAGTACTTC. It specifies CASSPKTGLAKNIQYF.

The CDR3 loop is CASSPRDTRMGYTF. CDR3 DNA sequence: TGTGCCAGCAGCCCCCGGGACACCCGCATGGGCTACACCTTC. The chain combines TRBV7-8 with TRBJ1-2, with D tentatively TRBD1 (6 bases). Trimming took off 5 bases at V and 8 bases at J, with 18 bases between the two ends. CDR3 size: 14 residues. CDR1 and CDR2 (germline): SGHVS, FQNEAQ.

This clonotype was counted a few times. The chain joins TRBV4-2 to TRBJ2-1, with TRBD1 matching 9 bases. CDR1 LGHNA and CDR2 YNFKEQ come from the germline V gene. The CDR3 consists of 14 residues. The V and J ends lost 1 base and 5 bases, in that order; junction bases with no gene match: 0. The CDR3 here is CASSQGDRDNEQFF. Here the CDR3 DNA reads TGTGCCAGCAGCCAAGGGGACAGGGACAATGAGCAGTTCTTC.

This chain joins TRBV6-6 and TRBJ1-1; D gene ambiguous. Trimming removed 2 bases from V and 3 bases from J, with 7 bases in between. Germline lookup yields CDR1 MNHNY and CDR2 SVGAGI (reference sequence). CDR3 size: 13 residues. DNA for the CDR3: TGTGCCAGCAGTTACGGGGAGCACACTGAAGCTTTCTTT. Translation gives CASSYGEHTEAFF.

This chain connects TRBV29-1 to TRBJ2-1; D perhaps matches TRBD1 (5 bases). Germline V lookup: CDR1 SQVTM, CDR2 ANQGSEA. V was clipped by 7 bases and J by 4 bases, with 11 bases between them. The CDR3 totals 12 residues. The CDR3 DNA sequence: TGCAGCGCCGACAGAAATTACAATGAGCAGTTCTTC. Amino acid sequence: CSADRNYNEQFF.

This chain connects TRBV2 to TRBJ2-3; the D is unclear. There are 12 residues in the CDR3. The V end lost 2 bases, the J end lost 10 bases, and 10 bases lay between the germline ends. Germline assignment: CDR1 SNHLY and CDR2 FYNNEI. CDR3 sequence (DNA): TGTGCCAGCAGTGAATGGGCCCCTTCGCAGTATTTT. Protein sequence: CASSEWAPSQYF.

The chain combines TRBV29-1 with TRBJ2-7; 9 nucleotides align to TRBD1. Germline CDR1 is SQVTM and CDR2 is ANQGSEA. V was pared by 4 bases and J by 4 bases, with 8 bases of the junction left unmatched. The CDR3 spans 14 residues. The CDR3 spells CSVVSMGQGYEQYF. Written as DNA, the CDR3 is TGCAGCGTTGTCTCCATGGGACAGGGATACGAGCAGTACTTC.

V usage is TRBV20-1 and J usage is TRBJ1-6; TRBD1 is a possible D gene (5 bases). Between the trimmed V and J ends, which lost 0 bases and 7 bases, there was a span of 13 bases. The CDR3 has 15 residues. In germline, CDR1 is DFQATT, CDR2 SNEGSKA (reference sequence). DNA for the CDR3: TGCAGTGCTAGAGATTCCGGGGGGTCCAATTCACCCCTCCACTTT. Protein product: CSARDSGGSNSPLHF.